The TCR beta chain described here comes from a study of cytomegalovirus exposure and HLA in healthy donors. Germline CDR1 reads SGHVS; CDR2 reads FNYEAQ. This CDR3 is 13 amino acids long. The V end lost 6 bases, the J end lost 2 bases, and 10 bases lay between the germline ends. Primers for the PCR totalled 60 Vbeta and 13 Jbeta. Produced via immunoSEQ multiplex PCR; TCRdb's table is partial and in-frame only. This sample has some 120,000 clones, with approximately 80% found just once. V and J are TRBV7-6 and TRBJ2-5; the D gene is possibly TRBD2 (6 bases). The receptor was derived from a man between 25 and 39 years old in good health and CMV-seropositive. The specimen was PBMCs. The CDR3: CASRGRGQETQYF. In DNA form, the CDR3 reads TGTGCCAGCAGAGGGCGGGGACAAGAGACCCAGTACTTC.